Presented here are 5 T cell receptor beta chains from one specimen sequenced in a study of T cell responses to AZD1222 COVID-19 vaccine. Data came from immunoSEQ multiplex PCR; TCRdb stores just in-frame clones and leaves some out. In the table there are under 130,000 clones, 91% of which are singletons. This material consisted of peripheral blood, taken on day 0 of AZD1222 vaccination. The source is an adult in good health.

The gene calls are TRBV6-2 or TRBV6-3 and TRBJ1-1; D uncertain. This CDR3 comprises 11 residues. The V end lost 5 bases, the J end lost 4 bases, and 5 bases lay between the germline ends. The germline gives CDR1 MNHEY, CDR2 SVGEGT. DNA for the CDR3: TGTGCCAGCAGTCTGGGCACTGAAGCTTTCTTT. Protein product: CASSLGTEAFF.

The J gene is TRBJ2-7, the V gene TRBV18; D possibly corresponds to TRBD2 (5 bases). Per germline, CDR1 KGHSH and CDR2 LQKENI. The CDR3 is made up of 14 amino acids. Trimming left V 3 bases short and J 1 base short, with 10 bases between. The CDR3 nucleotides are TGTGCCAGCTCACCCGCGGGCCCTTCCTACGAGCAGTACTTC. It specifies CASSPAGPSYEQYF.

The V and J genes are TRBV12-3 or TRBV12-4 and TRBJ2-5; D is ambiguous. Between the trimmed V and J ends, which lost 2 bases and 5 bases, there was a span of 3 bases. This CDR3 is built from 11 residues. CDR3 sequence reads: CASSLHETQYF. The CDR3 coding sequence is TGTGCCAGCAGTTTACACGAGACCCAGTACTTC.

The DNA of the CDR3 is TGTGCCAGTAGTTTTTCACGGGACGCGAATCAGCCCCAGCATTTT. Residues: CASSFSRDANQPQHF. V is TRBV19 and J is TRBJ1-5; TRBD1 is a possible D gene (5 bases). Germline CDR1 reads LNHDA; CDR2 reads SQIVND (reference sequence). V was shortened by 5 bases and J by 4 bases, with 15 bases between the two germline ends. The length of the CDR3 is 15 residues.

The chain employs TRBV27 and TRBJ1-3; 10 bases are shared with TRBD1. V lost 6 bases and J lost 3; bases outside the gene matches: 5. This CDR3 contains 15 residues. CDR1 is MNHEY, CDR2 SMNVEV, per germline (reference sequence). CDR3 region: CASSRTGGNGNTIYF. The CDR3 nucleotides read TGTGCCAGCAGCAGGACAGGGGGTAATGGAAACACCATATATTTT.